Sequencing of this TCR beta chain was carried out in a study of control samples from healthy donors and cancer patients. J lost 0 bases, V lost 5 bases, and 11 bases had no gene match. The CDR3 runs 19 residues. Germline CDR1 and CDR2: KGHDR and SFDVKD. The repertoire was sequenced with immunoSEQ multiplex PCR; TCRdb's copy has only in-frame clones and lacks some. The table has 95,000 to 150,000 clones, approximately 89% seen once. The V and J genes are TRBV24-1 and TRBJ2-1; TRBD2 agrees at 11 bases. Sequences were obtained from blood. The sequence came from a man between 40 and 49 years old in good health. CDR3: CATSVGSGGATSSYNEQFF. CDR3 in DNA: TGTGCCACCAGTGTGGGTAGCGGGGGGGCTACGAGCTCCTACAATGAGCAGTTCTTC.